This T cell receptor beta chain appears in the sequencing data of a study of blood T cell repertoires in COVID-19. The CDR3 has 15 residues. Per germline, CDR1 SGHDT and CDR2 YYEEEE. Trimming at V came to 1 base and at J to 3 bases, leaving 3 bases not matched to a gene. Assay: immunoSEQ multiplex PCR; the TCRdb copy retains only in-frame clones and omits some. The data contain approximately 200,000 clones, around four fifths of them singletons. Sequenced: peripheral blood. The origin of this receptor is an elderly woman with COVID-19, enrolled during active disease. The V call is TRBV5-6, the J call TRBJ1-2; TRBD1 agrees at 10 bases. Written as DNA, the CDR3 is TGTGCCAGCAGCTTGCGGGGGACAGGGGACTATGGCTACACCTTC. Translated: CASSLRGTGDYGYTF. Full variable domain (missing parts from reference TRBV5-6 and TRBJ1-2): DAGVTQSPTHLIKTRGQQVTLRCSPKSGHDTVSWYQQALGQGPQFIFQYYEEEERQRGNFPDRFSGHQFPNYSSELNVNALLLGDSALYLCASSLRGTGDYGYTFGSGTRLTVV.